This TCR beta chain was documented in a study of T cell repertoires in cytomegalovirus infection. Study at large: Both a matching HLA type and CMV infection were indicated by public TCR beta signatures. Findings and caveats of the study: Dominating the ex vivo response were HLA-C-restricted CMV-specific TCR beta clonotypes. CMV carriers with the relevant HLA were identified by cumulative public TCR beta family frequency.

Via MiXCR, TCRdb re-called the reads, giving one row per CDR3 protein. The sample yields 290,000 or so distinct CDR3 sequences, about 26% seen once. The germline V gene has CDR1 DFQATT and CDR2 SNEGSKA (reference sequence). The CDR3 has 13 residues. The V gene end was trimmed by 4 bases and the J gene end by 2 bases; junction bases not matched to a gene: 4. Notes on this clonotype: The antigen is unknown.

The sample was PBMCs. The source is a human donor in good health (CMV status not recorded). Some clones in this sample may be carry-over from other donors' samples. V usage is TRBV20-1 and J usage is TRBJ2-5; the match to TRBD1 covers 7 bases. The CDR3 protein is CSATRQGQETQYF. CDR3 sequence (DNA): TGCAGTGCTACACGACAGGGTCAAGAGACCCAGTACTTC.